Presented here are 21 T cell receptor beta chains from one specimen sequenced in a study of T-cell reconstitution after alpha-beta-depleted transplantation in children. Construction of the TCRbeta library involved unique molecular identifiers. TCRdb passed the PCR reads through MiXCR, listing each CDR3 protein once. The sample yields about 72,000 distinct CDR3 sequences, 7% to 8% seen once. The sample consisted of PBMCs from the stem cell graft donor, taken from the stem cell graft. The receptors were sampled from a human donor who donated a stem cell graft to a child with acute lymphoblastic leukemia.

This clonotype has a count of ten or more. The CDR3 loop reads CASSQRGLAGRYEQFF. The CDR3 coding sequence is TGCGCCAGCAGCCAAAGGGGACTAGCGGGGAGATATGAGCAGTTCTTC. This chain uses TRBV4-3 with TRBJ2-1, with 13 bases matching TRBD2. This CDR3 has 16 residues. Germline CDR1 LGHNA, CDR2 YSLEER. V trimming: 2 bases; J trimming: 8 bases; junction bases outside the gene matches: 6.

This clonotype was seen at least ten times. The chain combines TRBV5-1 with TRBJ2-5; D tentatively fits TRBD1 or TRBD2 (6 bases each). V gave up 5 bases and J gave up 4 bases, with 21 bases separating them. The CDR3 sequence is 16 residues long. Looked up from germline, CDR1 is SGHRS and CDR2 is YFSETQ. CDR3: CASRGGAREGSETQYF. The CDR3 nucleotides read TGCGCCAGCAGGGGGGGCGCCCGGGAAGGGTCAGAGACCCAGTACTTC.

CDR3 protein: CASSDTGAGGPRHEQFF. The CDR3 DNA is TGTGCCAGCAGTGACACCGGGGCGGGGGGGCCCAGGCATGAGCAGTTCTTC. The rearrangement uses TRBV6-4 and TRBJ2-1; 9 nucleotides align to TRBD2. This CDR3 spans 17 amino acids. Germline lookup yields CDR1 MRHNA and CDR2 SNTAGT. V gave up 2 bases and J gave up 8 bases; unmatched junction bases: 13.

This clonotype was counted many times. J is TRBJ2-3 and V is TRBV11-2; possibly TRBD1 or TRBD2 for D (5 bases each). V gave up 5 bases and J gave up 6 bases, with 18 bases separating them. Germline V gives CDR1 SGHAT, CDR2 FQNNGV. The CDR3 consists of 15 residues. The CDR3 sequence: CASSLGTPPGDTQYF. DNA of the CDR3: TGTGCCAGCAGCCTAGGGACCCCTCCGGGGGATACGCAGTATTTT.

CDR3 in amino acids: CASSRDGPTNQPQHF. The CDR3 nucleotides read TGTGCCAGCAGCCGGGACGGACCCACCAATCAGCCCCAGCATTTT. J is TRBJ1-5 and V is TRBV7-2, with a tentative D call TRBD1 (5 bases). CDR1 SGHTA and CDR2 FQGNSA come from the germline V gene. CDR3 length: 15 residues. Between the trimmed V and J ends, which lost 5 bases and 3 bases, there was a span of 14 bases. The full variable domain, in which reference TRBV7-2 and TRBJ1-5 provide the parts outside the CDR3, is GAGVSQSPSNKVTEKGKDVELRCDPISGHTALYWYRQSLGQGLEFLIYFQGNSAPDKSGLPSDRFSAERTGGSVSTLTIQRTQQEDSAVYLCASSRDGPTNQPQHFGDGTRLSIL.

The chain recombines TRBV3-1 with TRBJ2-7; 14 positions match TRBD2. Germline CDR1 reads LGHDT; CDR2 reads YNNKEL (reference sequence). There are 17 residues in the CDR3. The V segment lost 2 bases and the J segment 3 bases; nucleotides outside the gene matches: 6. DNA for the CDR3: TGTGCCAGCAGCCAATCACCAGGACTAGCGGGGGGCTACGAGCAGTACTTC. Translation: CASSQSPGLAGGYEQYF.

This clonotype occurred many times. The rearrangement joins TRBV6-1 to TRBJ1-2, with a weak D call TRBD1 (6 bases). The length of the CDR3 is 13 residues. Trimming shortened V by 5 bases and J by 2 bases, and 9 bases separated the two germline ends. From germline, CDR1 is MNHNS and CDR2 SASEGT. CDR3 in amino acids: CASSQTGNYGYTF. In nucleotides, the CDR3 is TGTGCCAGCAGTCAAACAGGGAACTATGGCTACACCTTC.

This clonotype was seen many times. The CDR3 is CASRTHFEAFF. Written as DNA, the CDR3 is TGTGCCAGCCGCACCCATTTTGAAGCTTTCTTT. The chain carries TRBV28 and TRBJ1-1; D unclear. The CDR3 contains 11 residues. The germline CDR1 and CDR2 sequences are MDHEN and SYDVKM. V lost 8 bases, J lost 7 bases, and 11 bases lay in between.

This clonotype appeared many times. CDR3: CASTAGYGYTF. DNA of the CDR3: TGTGCCAGCACCGCGGGGTATGGCTACACCTTC. V usage is TRBV6-5 and J usage is TRBJ1-2; D call uncertain. V lost 7 bases and J 5 bases, leaving 8 bases between the germline ends. The CDR3 extends over 11 amino acids. The germline V gene encodes CDR1 MNHEY and CDR2 SVGAGI.

In its sample, this clonotype was seen a few times. V is TRBV7-6 and J is TRBJ2-3; 11 positions match TRBD2. J lost 1 base, V lost 7 bases, and 4 bases had no gene match. Germline-derived CDR1 and CDR2 are SGHVS and FNYEAQ. The CDR3 runs 15 residues. The DNA of the CDR3 is TGTGCCAGCACCACACTAGCGGGGGGCACAGATACGCAGTATTTT. Protein sequence: CASTTLAGGTDTQYF.

This clonotype showed up many times. The rearrangement uses TRBV9 and TRBJ2-3, with D possibly matching TRBD2 (6 bases). The CDR3 length is 12 residues. Looked up from germline, CDR1 is SGDLS and CDR2 is YYNGEE. The V end was cut by 4 bases, the J end by 5 bases, with 8 bases between. The CDR3 sequence is CASSMGGDTQYF. The CDR3, as DNA: TGTGCCAGCAGCATGGGGGGAGATACGCAGTATTTT. Based on the CDR3 plus reference TRBV9 and TRBJ2-3, the full variable domain is DSGVTQTPKHLITATGQRVTLRCSPRSGDLSVYWYQQSLDQGLQFLIQYYNGEERAKGNILERFSAQQFPDLHSELNLSSLELGDSALYFCASSMGGDTQYFGPGTRLTVL.

This sequence joins TRBV19 and TRBJ2-3; the match to TRBD2 covers 12 bases. This CDR3 comprises 15 residues. The junction had 3 bases not matched to a gene; V was cut back by 7 bases and J by 1 base. Germline V gives CDR1 LNHDA, CDR2 SQIVND (reference sequence). In nucleotides, the CDR3 is TGTGCCAGTACCCCTAGCGGGGGGGGCACAGATACGCAGTATTTT. Its protein product is CASTPSGGGTDTQYF.

Ten or more counts support this clonotype. The chain joins TRBV3-1 to TRBJ1-2; tentatively, D is TRBD1 (5 bases). This CDR3 contains 13 residues. V gave up 0 bases and J gave up 8 bases, with 10 bases separating them. Looked up from germline, CDR1 is LGHDT and CDR2 is YNNKEL (reference sequence). The CDR3 DNA is TGTGCCAGCAGCCAAGATAGGAGGGGAGGCTACACCTTC. Protein: CASSQDRRGGYTF.

The chain links TRBV27 to TRBJ1-2, with a possible D match to TRBD1 (6 bases). This CDR3 has 15 amino acids. Germline assignment: CDR1 MNHEY and CDR2 SMNVEV (reference sequence). The V and J ends lost 4 bases and 1 base respectively, with 13 bases between them. The chain's CDR3 is CASSSGGQLNYGYTF. The CDR3 bases are TGTGCCAGCAGTTCGGGGGGGCAGCTTAACTATGGCTACACCTTC.

In this sample, this clonotype turned up many times. The rearrangement joins TRBV7-9 to TRBJ2-1; TRBD2 is a possible D gene (6 bases). Germline lookup yields CDR1 SEHNR and CDR2 FQNEAQ (reference sequence). Trimming cost V 5 bases and J 0 bases, with 14 bases left between them. The CDR3 spans 16 residues. CDR3 in DNA: TGTGCCAGCAGCGGGAAGGACGGGAGCTCCTACAATGAGCAGTTCTTC. Protein: CASSGKDGSSYNEQFF.

The chain uses TRBV7-2 and TRBJ2-7; D is uncertain. The CDR3 sequence is 15 residues long. Germline CDR1 reads SGHTA; CDR2 reads FQGNSA. V was cut by 0 bases and J by 3 bases, with 12 bases left in between. The CDR3 here is CASSLAPGGGYEQYF. In nucleotides, the CDR3 is TGTGCCAGCAGCTTAGCGCCAGGCGGTGGCTACGAGCAGTACTTC.

This clonotype is judged medium-sized. The chain has TRBV27 and TRBJ1-2; TRBD1 aligns across 12 bases. The CDR3 has 15 residues. In germline, CDR1 is MNHEY, CDR2 SMNVEV (reference sequence). The trim removed 2 bases at V and 6 bases at J, leaving 4 bases unmatched. CDR3 region: CASSLGGTGGHGYTF. CDR3 nucleotides: TGTGCCAGCAGTTTAGGCGGGACAGGGGGCCATGGCTACACCTTC.

This clonotype has ten or more counts. This rearrangement joins TRBV20-1 to TRBJ1-4; D perhaps matches TRBD1 (6 bases). V gave up 0 bases and J gave up 6 bases, with 17 bases separating them. This CDR3 has 16 amino acids. From germline, CDR1 is DFQATT and CDR2 SNEGSKA (reference sequence). The CDR3 DNA reads as TGCAGTGCTAGAGATACCCTGGAGGGGGGGGATGAAAAACTGTTTTTT. It translates to CSARDTLEGGDEKLFF.

In this sample, this clonotype turned up many times. This chain links TRBV7-8 with TRBJ1-1, with TRBD1 identical over 7 bases. The CDR3 totals 15 residues. CDR1 is SGHVS, CDR2 FQNEAQ, per germline. V lost 3 bases to trimming and J lost 3 bases; unmatched junction nucleotides: 7. DNA of the CDR3: TGTGCCAGCAGCTTCTCACAGGGGCTGGACACTGAAGCTTTCTTT. It translates to CASSFSQGLDTEAFF.

Here the CDR3 reads CASSLRGTATEQYF. CDR3 coding DNA: TGTGCCAGCAGCTTACGCGGAACCGCCACGGAGCAGTACTTC. V usage is TRBV7-2 and J usage is TRBJ2-7; D call uncertain. The ends were cut back, 2 bases at V and 7 bases at J, with 15 bases in the middle. Germline V gene lookup returns CDR1 SGHTA and CDR2 FQGNSA. The CDR3 has 14 residues.

This clonotype was counted many times. The V gene is TRBV3-1, the J gene TRBJ2-7, with D tentatively TRBD1 (6 bases). V was clipped by 0 bases and J by 3 bases, with 9 bases between them. Germline V gene sequence: CDR1 LGHDT, CDR2 YNNKEL (reference sequence). The CDR3 is 14 residues long. CDR3 region: CASSQEAGVYEQYF. The CDR3 DNA reads as TGTGCCAGCAGCCAAGAAGCAGGGGTCTACGAGCAGTACTTC.